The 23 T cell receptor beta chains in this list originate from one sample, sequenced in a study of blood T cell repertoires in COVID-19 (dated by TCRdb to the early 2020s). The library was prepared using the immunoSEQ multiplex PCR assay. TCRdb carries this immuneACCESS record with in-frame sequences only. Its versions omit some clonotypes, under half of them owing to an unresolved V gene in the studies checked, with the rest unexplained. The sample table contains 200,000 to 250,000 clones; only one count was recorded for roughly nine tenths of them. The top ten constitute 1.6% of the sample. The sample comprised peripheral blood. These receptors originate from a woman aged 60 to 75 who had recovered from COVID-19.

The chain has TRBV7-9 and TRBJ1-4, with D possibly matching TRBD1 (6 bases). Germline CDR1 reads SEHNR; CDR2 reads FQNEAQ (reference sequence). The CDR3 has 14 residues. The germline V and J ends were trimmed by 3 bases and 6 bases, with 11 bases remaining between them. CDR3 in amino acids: CASSFGGADEKLFF. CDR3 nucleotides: TGTGCCAGCAGCTTTGGGGGCGCGGATGAAAAACTGTTTTTT.

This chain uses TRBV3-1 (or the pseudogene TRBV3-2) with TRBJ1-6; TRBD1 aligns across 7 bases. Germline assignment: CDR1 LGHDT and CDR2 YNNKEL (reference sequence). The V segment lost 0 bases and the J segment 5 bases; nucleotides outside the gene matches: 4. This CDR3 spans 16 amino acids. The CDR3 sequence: CASSQDTTGHNSPLHF. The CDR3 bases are TGTGCCAGCAGCCAAGATACGACAGGGCATAATTCACCCCTCCACTTT.

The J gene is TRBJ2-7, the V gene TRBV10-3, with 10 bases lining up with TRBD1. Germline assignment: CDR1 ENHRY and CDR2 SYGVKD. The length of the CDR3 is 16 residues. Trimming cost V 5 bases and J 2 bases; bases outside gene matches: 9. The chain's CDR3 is CAISPGPGQGTYEQYF. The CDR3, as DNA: TGTGCCATCAGTCCCGGCCCGGGACAGGGGACCTACGAGCAGTACTTC.

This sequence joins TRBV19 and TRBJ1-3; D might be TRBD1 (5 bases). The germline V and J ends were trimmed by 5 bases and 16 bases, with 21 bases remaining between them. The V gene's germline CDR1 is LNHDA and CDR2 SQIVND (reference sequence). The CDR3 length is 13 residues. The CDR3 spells CASSQDKARIPYF. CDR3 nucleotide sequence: TGTGCCAGTAGTCAGGACAAAGCCCGAATCCCGTATTTT.

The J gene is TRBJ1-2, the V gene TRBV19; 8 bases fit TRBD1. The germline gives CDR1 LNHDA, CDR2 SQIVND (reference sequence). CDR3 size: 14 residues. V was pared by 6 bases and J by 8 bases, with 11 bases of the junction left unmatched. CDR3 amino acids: CASSPDRTGTGYTF. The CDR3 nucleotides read TGTGCCAGTAGCCCTGACCGGACAGGGACGGGCTACACCTTC. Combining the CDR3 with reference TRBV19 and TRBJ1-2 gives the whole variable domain DGGITQSPKYLFRKEGQNVTLSCEQNLNHDAMYWYRQDPGQGLRLIYYSQIVNDFQKGDIAEGYSVSREKKESFPLTVTSAQKNPTAFYLCASSPDRTGTGYTFGSGTRLTVV.

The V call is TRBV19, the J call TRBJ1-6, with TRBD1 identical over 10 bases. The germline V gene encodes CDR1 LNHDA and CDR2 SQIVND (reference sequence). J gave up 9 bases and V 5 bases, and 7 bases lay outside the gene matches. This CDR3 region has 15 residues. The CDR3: CASSPPGQGSSPLHF. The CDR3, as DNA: TGTGCCAGTAGTCCTCCGGGACAGGGGTCTTCACCCCTCCACTTT.

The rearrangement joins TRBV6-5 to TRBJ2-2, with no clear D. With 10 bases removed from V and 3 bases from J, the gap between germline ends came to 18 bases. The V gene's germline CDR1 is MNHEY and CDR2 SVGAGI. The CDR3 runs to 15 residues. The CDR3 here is CATITPGSYTGELFF. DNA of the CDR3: TGTGCCACGATCACTCCGGGTTCCTACACCGGGGAGCTGTTTTTT.

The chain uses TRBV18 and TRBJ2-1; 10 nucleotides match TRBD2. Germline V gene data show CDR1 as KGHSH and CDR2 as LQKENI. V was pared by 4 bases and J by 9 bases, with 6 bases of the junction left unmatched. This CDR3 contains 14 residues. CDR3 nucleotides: TGTGCCAGCTCACTTGAGCGGGGGGGCCCTGAGCAGTTCTTC. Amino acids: CASSLERGGPEQFF.

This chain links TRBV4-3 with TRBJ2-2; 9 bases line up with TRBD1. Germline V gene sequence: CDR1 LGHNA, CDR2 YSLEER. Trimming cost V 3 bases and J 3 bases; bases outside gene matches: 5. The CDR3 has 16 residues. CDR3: CASSQAGTGYTGELFF. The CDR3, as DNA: TGCGCCAGCAGCCAGGCCGGGACAGGGTACACCGGGGAGCTGTTTTTT.

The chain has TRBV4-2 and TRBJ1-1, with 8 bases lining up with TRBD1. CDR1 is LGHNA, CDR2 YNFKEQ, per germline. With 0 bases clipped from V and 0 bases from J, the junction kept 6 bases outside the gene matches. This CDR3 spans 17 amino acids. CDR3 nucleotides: TGTGCCAGCAGCCAAGAGTACAGGGGGTATATGAACACTGAAGCTTTCTTT. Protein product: CASSQEYRGYMNTEAFF.

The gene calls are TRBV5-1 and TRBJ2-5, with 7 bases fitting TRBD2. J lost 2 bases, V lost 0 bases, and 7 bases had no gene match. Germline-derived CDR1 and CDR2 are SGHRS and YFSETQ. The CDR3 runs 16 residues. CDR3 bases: TGCGCCAGCAGCTTGGCCGGACTAGAACTTCAAGAGACCCAGTACTTC. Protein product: CASSLAGLELQETQYF.

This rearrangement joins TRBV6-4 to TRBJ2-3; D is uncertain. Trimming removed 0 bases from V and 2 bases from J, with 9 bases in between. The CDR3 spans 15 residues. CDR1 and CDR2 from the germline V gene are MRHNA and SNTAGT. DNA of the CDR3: TGTGCCAGCAGTGACTCAGAGGCGGACACAGATACGCAGTATTTT. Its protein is CASSDSEADTDTQYF.

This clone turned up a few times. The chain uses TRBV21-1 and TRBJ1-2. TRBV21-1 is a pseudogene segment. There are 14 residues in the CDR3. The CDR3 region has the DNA TGTGCCAGCAGCATTGCCGGGGGAGGGTGTGGCTACACCTTC. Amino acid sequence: CASSIAGGGCGYTF.

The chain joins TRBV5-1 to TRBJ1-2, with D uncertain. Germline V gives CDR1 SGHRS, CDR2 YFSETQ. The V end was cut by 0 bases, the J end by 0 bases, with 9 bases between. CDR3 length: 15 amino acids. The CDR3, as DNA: TGCGCCAGCAGCTTGGCGTCGGTTGCTAACTATGGCTACACCTTC. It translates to CASSLASVANYGYTF.

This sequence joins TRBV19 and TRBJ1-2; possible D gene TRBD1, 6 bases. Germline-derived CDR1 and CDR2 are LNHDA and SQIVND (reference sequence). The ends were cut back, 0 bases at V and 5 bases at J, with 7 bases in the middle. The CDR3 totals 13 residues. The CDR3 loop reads CASSIERGYGYTF. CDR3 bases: TGTGCCAGTAGTATAGAGAGGGGGTATGGCTACACCTTC.

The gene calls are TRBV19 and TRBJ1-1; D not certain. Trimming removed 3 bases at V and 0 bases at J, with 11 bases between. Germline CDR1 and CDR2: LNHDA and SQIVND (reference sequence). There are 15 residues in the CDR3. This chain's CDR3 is CASSIGRHMNTEAFF. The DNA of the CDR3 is TGTGCCAGTAGTATTGGGAGGCATATGAACACTGAAGCTTTCTTT.

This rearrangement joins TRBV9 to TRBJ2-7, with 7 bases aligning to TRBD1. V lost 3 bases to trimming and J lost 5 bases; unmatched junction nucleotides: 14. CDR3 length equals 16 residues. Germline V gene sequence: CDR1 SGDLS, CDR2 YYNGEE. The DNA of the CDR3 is TGTGCCAGCAGCGGACAGGGACCCAGTTTTGATAACGAGCAGTACTTC. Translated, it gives CASSGQGPSFDNEQYF.

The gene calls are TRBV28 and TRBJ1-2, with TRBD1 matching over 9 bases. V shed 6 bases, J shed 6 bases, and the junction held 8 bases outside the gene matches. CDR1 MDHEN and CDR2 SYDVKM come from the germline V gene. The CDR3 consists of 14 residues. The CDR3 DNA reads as TGTGCCAGCAGACTCGACGGGACAGGGAATGGCTACACCTTC. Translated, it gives CASRLDGTGNGYTF.

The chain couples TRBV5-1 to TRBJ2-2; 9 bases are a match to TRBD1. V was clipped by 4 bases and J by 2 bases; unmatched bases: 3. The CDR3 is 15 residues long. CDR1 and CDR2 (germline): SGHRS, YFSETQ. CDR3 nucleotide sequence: TGCGCCAGCAGCGGACAGGGGCCTAACACCGGGGAGCTGTTTTTT. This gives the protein CASSGQGPNTGELFF.

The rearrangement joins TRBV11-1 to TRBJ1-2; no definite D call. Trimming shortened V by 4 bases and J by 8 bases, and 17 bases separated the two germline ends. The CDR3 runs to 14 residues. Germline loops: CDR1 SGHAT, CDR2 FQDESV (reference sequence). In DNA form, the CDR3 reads TGTGCCAGCAGCTCCGGACTGAGTACTGCGGGCTACACCTTC. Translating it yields CASSSGLSTAGYTF.

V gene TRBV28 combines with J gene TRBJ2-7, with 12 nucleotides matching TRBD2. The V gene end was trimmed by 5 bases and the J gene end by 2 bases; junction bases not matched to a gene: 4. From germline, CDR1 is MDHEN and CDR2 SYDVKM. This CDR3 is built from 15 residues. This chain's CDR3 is CASSDPSGGAYEQYF. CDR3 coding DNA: TGTGCCAGCAGTGACCCTAGCGGGGGGGCCTACGAGCAGTACTTC.

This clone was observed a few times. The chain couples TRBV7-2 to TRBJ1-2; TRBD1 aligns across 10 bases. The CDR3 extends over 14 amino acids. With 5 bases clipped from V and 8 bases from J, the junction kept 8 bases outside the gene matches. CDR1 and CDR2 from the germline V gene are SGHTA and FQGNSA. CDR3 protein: CASSLKDRGSGYTF. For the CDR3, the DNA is TGTGCCAGCAGCCTAAAGGACAGGGGGAGCGGCTACACCTTC.

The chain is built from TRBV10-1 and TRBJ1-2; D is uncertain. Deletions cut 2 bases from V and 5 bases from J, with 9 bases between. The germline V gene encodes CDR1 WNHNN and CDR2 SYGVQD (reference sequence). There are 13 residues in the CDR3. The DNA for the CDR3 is TGCGCCAGCAGTGAGCGAGAGAGGTATGGCTACACCTTC. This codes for CASSERERYGYTF.